Listed here are 19 T cell receptor beta chains from one sample, sequenced in a study of cytomegalovirus exposure and HLA in healthy donors (dated by TCRdb to the late 2010s). Receptors were amplified or captured by the immunoSEQ multiplex PCR assay. For the multiplex PCR, a mixture combining 60 forward primers for TCR Vbeta segments and 13 reverse primers for TCR Jbeta segments was used. The clones in this table, taken by TCRdb from immuneACCESS, are in-frame only. Not every clone is retained; where verified, under half of the shortfall comes from an unresolved V gene, and the cause of the rest is unknown. The sample table holds 200,000 to 250,000 clones, of which about 89% were seen once. The ten biggest clones cover less than 1.2% of the sample. Input material: PBMCs. These receptors were taken from a woman aged 18-35 years in good health and CMV-seronegative.

This clone was counted between two and nine times. The rearrangement links TRBV5-3 to TRBJ2-7; TRBD1 agrees at 9 bases. TRBV5-3 is an ORF; its function is uncertain. Trimming took 3 bases from V and 6 from J; bases not matched to a gene: 10. The CDR3 runs to 15 residues. The CDR3 protein is CARSSTGTGLGEQYF. The CDR3 DNA reads TGTGCCAGAAGCTCCACCGGGACAGGGCTCGGCGAGCAGTACTTC.

J is TRBJ2-7 and V is TRBV7-9, with 9 bases aligning to TRBD2. This CDR3 comprises 16 residues. Germline CDR1 and CDR2: SEHNR and FQNEAQ (reference sequence). J gave up 6 bases and V 6 bases, and 15 bases lay outside the gene matches. CDR3 loop: CASSSDGGRAYREQYF. The CDR3, as DNA: TGTGCCAGCAGTTCGGACGGCGGGAGGGCCTATCGCGAGCAGTACTTC.

The CDR3 sequence is CAWTRDFSNQPQHF. In DNA, the CDR3 is TGTGCCTGGACTCGGGACTTTAGCAATCAGCCCCAGCATTTT. The J gene is TRBJ1-5, the V gene TRBV30, with D possibly matching TRBD1 (5 bases). Trimming shortened V by 4 bases and J by 0 bases, and 10 bases separated the two germline ends. CDR1 is GTSNPN, CDR2 SVGIG, per germline (reference sequence). This CDR3 has 14 residues.

This chain links TRBV5-8 with TRBJ1-2; D is unclear. Trimming shortened V by 3 bases and J by 5 bases, and 14 bases separated the two germline ends. Germline values: CDR1 SGHTS, CDR2 YDEGEE. The CDR3 covers 14 residues. The CDR3 protein is CASSSPQPVYGYTF. The CDR3 DNA reads TGTGCCAGCAGCTCCCCACAGCCGGTGTATGGCTACACCTTC.

About this clone itself: Other nucleotide sequences in the sample specify the same CDR3. The chain uses TRBV7-9 and TRBJ2-3, with D maybe TRBD2 (5 bases). Trimming stripped 5 bases from V and 3 bases from J, with 12 bases between. The CDR3 is 14 residues long. CDR1 and CDR2 (germline): SEHNR, FQNEAQ (reference sequence). DNA for the CDR3: TGTGCCAGCAGCCTCTCGGGATCTACAGATACGCAGTATTTT. The encoded protein is CASSLSGSTDTQYF.

The chain employs TRBV5-5 and TRBJ2-2; D not certain. This CDR3 region has 14 residues. Germline CDR1 SGHKS, CDR2 YYEKEE (reference sequence). The V end was cut by 4 bases, the J end by 2 bases, with 9 bases between. CDR3 DNA: TGTGCCAGCAGCATAGATCCAAACACCGGGGAGCTGTTTTTT. Translation gives CASSIDPNTGELFF.

The gene calls are TRBV5-6 and TRBJ2-5, with D possibly TRBD1 on 5 matching bases. V gave up 2 bases and J gave up 1 base, with 12 bases separating them. The length of the CDR3 is 15 residues. CDR1 and CDR2 from the germline V gene are SGHDT and YYEEEE. The CDR3 sequence is CASSLLRTIQETQYF. The CDR3 nucleotides are TGTGCCAGCAGCTTACTCCGGACAATCCAAGAGACCCAGTACTTC.

The CDR3 reads CASSASRTSNTGELFF. The CDR3 DNA is TGTGCCAGCAGCGCCTCCAGGACATCGAACACCGGGGAGCTGTTTTTT. J is TRBJ2-2 and V is TRBV5-6, with a weak D call TRBD1 (5 bases). From germline, CDR1 is SGHDT and CDR2 YYEEEE. The CDR3 is 16 residues long. V lost 4 bases to trimming and J lost 0 bases, with 13 bases between them.

The gene calls are TRBV5-4 and TRBJ2-5; D may be TRBD2 (6 bases). Germline V lookup: CDR1 SGHNT, CDR2 YYREEE (reference sequence). The CDR3 runs to 14 residues. The V end was cut by 3 bases, the J end by 5 bases, with 14 bases between. CDR3 sequence: CASSSGLDRETQYF. The CDR3 region has the DNA TGTGCCAGCAGCTCGGGACTGGATAGGGAGACCCAGTACTTC.

This clone has just a few counts. V and J are TRBV5-4 and TRBJ1-2; TRBD1 matches at 11 bases. The germline V gene has CDR1 SGHNT and CDR2 YYREEE (reference sequence). The junction had 11 bases not matched to a gene; V was cut back by 4 bases and J by 9 bases. The CDR3 loop spans 15 amino acids. The CDR3 sequence: CASSQGDRGALSYTF. CDR3 in DNA: TGTGCCAGCAGCCAGGGGGACAGGGGGGCCCTAAGCTACACCTTC.

The chain joins TRBV15 to TRBJ2-2; D is uncertain. Germline V CDR1 and CDR2: LNHNV, YYDKDF (reference sequence). The V gene lost 0 bases and the J gene lost 6 bases, with 5 bases spanning the gap. The CDR3 is 13 amino acids. The CDR3 DNA reads as TGTGCCACCAGCAGAGATCGGGCCGGGGAGCTGTTTTTT. It codes for CATSRDRAGELFF.

The chain combines TRBV7-6 with TRBJ2-2; 8 bases are shared with TRBD2. The junction had 3 bases not matched to a gene; V was cut back by 1 base and J by 5 bases. The CDR3 is 15 residues long. The germline V gene has CDR1 SGHVS and CDR2 FNYEAQ. CDR3 sequence (DNA): TGTGCCAGCAGCTTAGGGACTAGCCGGACCGGGGAGCTGTTTTTT. Its translation is CASSLGTSRTGELFF. Full variable domain (rest looked up from reference TRBV7-6 and TRBJ2-2): GAGVSQSPRYKVTKRGQDVALRCDPISGHVSLYWYRQALGQGPEFLTYFNYEAQQDKSGLPNDRFSAERPEGSISTLTIQRTEQRDSAMYRCASSLGTSRTGELFFGEGSRLTVL.

As DNA, the CDR3 is TGTGCCAGCAGCTTGCGAGGTCCCTACAATGAGCAGTTCTTC. Protein sequence: CASSLRGPYNEQFF. The V and J genes are TRBV7-8 and TRBJ2-1; D gene unclear. The CDR3 has 14 amino acids. Germline V gives CDR1 SGHVS, CDR2 FQNEAQ. V was trimmed by 3 bases and J by 2 bases, leaving 8 bases between them.

The chain is built from TRBV27 and TRBJ2-2, with 8 positions matching TRBD1. The length of the CDR3 is 15 residues. J gave up 6 bases and V 5 bases, and 8 bases lay outside the gene matches. CDR1 and CDR2 (germline): MNHEY, SMNVEV (reference sequence). The CDR3 sequence: CASSPRTGKAGELFF. CDR3 nucleotide sequence: TGTGCCAGCAGTCCCCGGACAGGGAAGGCCGGGGAGCTGTTTTTT.

This sequence joins TRBV19 and TRBJ2-1; TRBD2 matches at 12 bases. Germline V gene data show CDR1 as LNHDA and CDR2 as SQIVND (reference sequence). Losses at the gene ends were 9 bases for V and 10 bases for J; bases not matched to a gene: 7. The CDR3 has 13 residues. This CDR3 reads CASGTSGLSEQFF. CDR3 DNA: TGTGCCAGCGGGACTAGCGGGCTGTCCGAGCAGTTCTTC.

The chain has TRBV7-9 and TRBJ2-5; 8 nucleotides agree with TRBD1. This CDR3 has 15 amino acids. The J segment lost 2 bases and the V segment lost 5 bases, leaving 7 bases of the junction unmatched. The germline V gene has CDR1 SEHNR and CDR2 FQNEAQ (reference sequence). In nucleotides, the CDR3 is TGTGCCAGCAGCCGAGGGGACAGGCAGCAAGAGACCCAGTACTTC. Translating it yields CASSRGDRQQETQYF.

The gene calls are TRBV7-2 and TRBJ2-7; 13 bases are shared with TRBD2. The CDR3 is made up of 16 amino acids. Trimming removed 4 bases from V and 0 bases from J; junction bases left unmatched: 3. Germline V gene data show CDR1 as SGHTA and CDR2 as FQGNSA. The CDR3 DNA is TGTGCCAGCAGCTCGCGGACTAGCGGGGGCTCCTACGAGCAGTACTTC. This gives the protein CASSSRTSGGSYEQYF.

The rearrangement uses TRBV2 and TRBJ1-3; 10 bases map to TRBD1. J gave up 4 bases and V 5 bases, and 5 bases lay outside the gene matches. The CDR3 runs 15 residues. Germline CDR1 and CDR2: SNHLY and FYNNEI. CDR3 sequence reads: CASSLWTGGGNTIYF. As DNA, the CDR3 is TGTGCCAGCAGTTTATGGACAGGGGGAGGAAACACCATATATTTT.

The genes are TRBV6-4 and TRBJ1-2, with 7 positions matching TRBD1. The CDR3 sequence is 15 residues long. Per the germline V gene, CDR1 is MRHNA and CDR2 is SNTAGT. The trim removed 6 bases at V and 6 bases at J, leaving 13 bases unmatched. The CDR3 nucleotides read TGTGCCAGCAGCCCCAATCCAGGGGGTTCTGATGGCTACACCTTC. Protein sequence: CASSPNPGGSDGYTF.